A selection of T cell receptor beta chains follows, all from one sample in a study of CD8 T cells in Susac syndrome. MiXCR, applied by TCRdb to the immunoSEQ multiplex PCR reads, yields one record per CDR3 protein. The sample records a few hundred thousand distinct CDR3 sequences, 75% to 90% being singletons. Sequencing was done on a sample of CD8+ T cells from PBMCs. Receptors originate from a human donor with multiple sclerosis. Each CDR3 is given with its conserved first and last residue. The D gene is left open where the match is weak. Only part of the rows carry a size: once, few, many, or a class if the clone is expanded.

cdr3_length: 17; d_call: -; clone_size: -; j_call: TRBJ2-1; v_call: TRBV7-6; cdr3_nt: TGTGCCAGCAGCTTAGAGCAGAGGGAGAGCTCCTACAATGAGCAGTTCTTC; cdr3_aa: CASSLEQRESSYNEQFF
cdr3_length: 15; d_call: -; clone_size: -; j_call: TRBJ1-5; v_call: TRBV5-5; cdr3_nt: TGTGCCAGCAGCTTAGGGCAGAATAGCAATCAGCCCCAGCATTTT; cdr3_aa: CASSLGQNSNQPQHF
cdr3_length: 14; d_call: -; clone_size: -; j_call: TRBJ2-7; v_call: TRBV4-1; cdr3_nt: TGCGCCAGCAGCCAAGATACTAGAGAATACGAGCAGTACTTC; cdr3_aa: CASSQDTREYEQYF
cdr3_length: 16; d_call: -; clone_size: once; j_call: TRBJ2-2; v_call: TRBV4-1; cdr3_nt: TGCGCCAGCAGCCAAGACCCCGGGCCCAACACCGGGGAGCTGTTTTTT; cdr3_aa: CASSQDPGPNTGELFF
cdr3_length: 15; d_call: TRBD2; clone_size: -; j_call: TRBJ2-1; v_call: TRBV29-1; cdr3_nt: TGCAGCGTTGAAGATCCGGCGGGAGGAGTCAATGAGCAGTTCTTC; cdr3_aa: CSVEDPAGGVNEQFF
cdr3_length: 14; d_call: -; clone_size: -; j_call: TRBJ1-1; v_call: TRBV7-9; cdr3_nt: TGTGCCAGCAGCCCGGTAACGGAGGGCACTGAAGCTTTCTTT; cdr3_aa: CASSPVTEGTEAFF
cdr3_length: 16; d_call: TRBD1; clone_size: -; j_call: TRBJ2-3; v_call: TRBV7-2; cdr3_nt: TGTGCCAGCCACCTCCACGGCAGGGGGTGGGCAGATACGCAGTATTTT; cdr3_aa: CASHLHGRGWADTQYF
cdr3_length: 16; d_call: -; clone_size: -; j_call: TRBJ2-3; v_call: TRBV9; cdr3_nt: TGTGCCAGCAGCGTAGTAGGGCCAGCCGGTCCAGATACGCAGTATTTT; cdr3_aa: CASSVVGPAGPDTQYF
cdr3_length: 16; d_call: -; clone_size: -; j_call: TRBJ2-7; v_call: TRBV27; cdr3_nt: TGTGCCAGCAGTTTTACCCTCAGCGGGTTCTCCTACGAGCAGTACTTC; cdr3_aa: CASSFTLSGFSYEQYF
cdr3_length: 13; d_call: -; clone_size: -; j_call: TRBJ1-1; v_call: TRBV12-3/TRBV12-4; cdr3_nt: TGTGCCAGCAATGACAGGACGAACACTGAAGCTTTCTTT; cdr3_aa: CASNDRTNTEAFF
cdr3_length: 14; d_call: TRBD2; clone_size: -; j_call: TRBJ2-1; v_call: TRBV19; cdr3_nt: TGTGCCACCACAGACGGGACTACCTACAATGAGCAGTTCTTC; cdr3_aa: CATTDGTTYNEQFF
cdr3_length: 16; d_call: -; clone_size: -; j_call: TRBJ1-1; v_call: TRBV5-1; cdr3_nt: TGCGCCAGCAGCGCAGGGAGGCCGCAGGGTTGGACTGAAGCTTTCTTT; cdr3_aa: CASSAGRPQGWTEAFF
cdr3_length: 15; d_call: TRBD2; clone_size: -; j_call: TRBJ2-1; v_call: TRBV29-1; cdr3_nt: TGCAGCGTTGCTTTCGGGACTAGCGGATTAAATGAGCAGTTCTTC; cdr3_aa: CSVAFGTSGLNEQFF
cdr3_length: 16; d_call: TRBD1; clone_size: -; j_call: TRBJ2-6; v_call: TRBV20-1; cdr3_nt: TGCAGTGCTGACACGACAGGGGGCCCTGGGGCCAACGTCCTGACTTTC; cdr3_aa: CSADTTGGPGANVLTF
cdr3_length: 15; d_call: TRBD2; clone_size: -; j_call: TRBJ2-1; v_call: TRBV4-1; cdr3_nt: TGCGCCAGCAGCCAGGGTAGCGGGCCAGGATATGAGCAGTTCTTC; cdr3_aa: CASSQGSGPGYEQFF
cdr3_length: 14; d_call: TRBD1; clone_size: -; j_call: TRBJ1-1; v_call: TRBV6-1; cdr3_nt: TGTGCCACTAGGACAGGGGGTAGTAGCACTGAAGCTTTCTTT; cdr3_aa: CATRTGGSSTEAFF
cdr3_length: 16; d_call: TRBD1; clone_size: -; j_call: TRBJ2-7; v_call: TRBV7-9; cdr3_nt: TGTGCCAGCAGCCCAAGGACAGGGCAGGATATCTACGAGCAGTACTTC; cdr3_aa: CASSPRTGQDIYEQYF
cdr3_length: 14; d_call: -; clone_size: -; j_call: TRBJ1-1; v_call: TRBV5-4; cdr3_nt: TGTGCCAGCAGCTTGGTTCCCCTGAACACTGAAGCTTTCTTT; cdr3_aa: CASSLVPLNTEAFF
cdr3_length: 16; d_call: -; clone_size: few; j_call: TRBJ2-7; v_call: TRBV7-2; cdr3_nt: TGTGCCAGCAGCTTTTTGGCGGGCCTGAGCTCCTACGAGCAGTACTTC; cdr3_aa: CASSFLAGLSSYEQYF
cdr3_length: 13; d_call: -; clone_size: -; j_call: TRBJ2-7; v_call: TRBV6-1; cdr3_nt: TGTGCCAGCAGGAATGGCCTAGCAGGCGAGCAGTACTTC; cdr3_aa: CASRNGLAGEQYF
cdr3_length: 13; d_call: -; clone_size: -; j_call: TRBJ2-3; v_call: TRBV19; cdr3_nt: TGTGCCAGTAGTATCAAGGGAACAGATACGCAGTATTTT; cdr3_aa: CASSIKGTDTQYF
cdr3_length: 16; d_call: -; clone_size: -; j_call: TRBJ1-3; v_call: TRBV4-1; cdr3_nt: TGCGCCAGCAGCACCTACGGGGACCTCTCTGGAAACACCATATATTTT; cdr3_aa: CASSTYGDLSGNTIYF
cdr3_length: 14; d_call: -; clone_size: -; j_call: TRBJ2-3; v_call: TRBV6-1; cdr3_nt: TGTGCCAGCAGTGAATACGAGGACACAGATACGCAGTATTTT; cdr3_aa: CASSEYEDTDTQYF
cdr3_length: 14; d_call: -; clone_size: few; j_call: TRBJ2-7; v_call: TRBV7-8; cdr3_nt: TGTGCCAGCAGCGTGGGGACTGATCCTCCTCAGCAGTACTTC; cdr3_aa: CASSVGTDPPQQYF
cdr3_length: 13; d_call: -; clone_size: -; j_call: TRBJ1-1; v_call: TRBV30; cdr3_nt: TGTGCCTGGAGTGTTCTGTCATTTAATGAAGCTTTCTTT; cdr3_aa: CAWSVLSFNEAFF
cdr3_length: 15; d_call: -; clone_size: -; j_call: TRBJ1-5; v_call: TRBV27; cdr3_nt: TGTGCCAGCGATACTGCGGCGGGTAGCAATCAGCCCCAGCATTTT; cdr3_aa: CASDTAAGSNQPQHF
cdr3_length: 13; d_call: -; clone_size: -; j_call: TRBJ1-2; v_call: TRBV20-1; cdr3_nt: TGCAGTGCTAGAGAGCCAGGGAACTATGGCTACACCTTC; cdr3_aa: CSAREPGNYGYTF
cdr3_length: 16; d_call: TRBD1; clone_size: few; j_call: TRBJ2-7; v_call: TRBV27; cdr3_nt: TGTGCCAGCAGTTTCGCGACTCCCGGGACAGAATACGAGCAGTACTTC; cdr3_aa: CASSFATPGTEYEQYF
cdr3_length: 17; d_call: -; clone_size: -; j_call: TRBJ2-7; v_call: TRBV27; cdr3_nt: TGTGCCAGCAGTACGGGTAGGGCTGGGAAGGGGGCCTACGAGCAGTACTTC; cdr3_aa: CASSTGRAGKGAYEQYF
cdr3_length: 15; d_call: TRBD2; clone_size: few; j_call: TRBJ2-7; v_call: TRBV4-1; cdr3_nt: TGCGCCAGCAGCCGGCCCAGCGGGGGGGCCTACGAGCAGTACTTC; cdr3_aa: CASSRPSGGAYEQYF
cdr3_length: 13; d_call: -; clone_size: -; j_call: TRBJ2-7; v_call: TRBV10-3; cdr3_nt: TGTGCCATCAGTGGTGGGGAGGTCTACGAGCAGTACTTC; cdr3_aa: CAISGGEVYEQYF
cdr3_length: 11; d_call: -; clone_size: many; j_call: TRBJ1-1; v_call: TRBV2; cdr3_nt: TGTGCCAGCAGTGGAGGCACTGAAGCTTTCTTT; cdr3_aa: CASSGGTEAFF
cdr3_length: 14; d_call: -; clone_size: -; j_call: TRBJ1-5; v_call: TRBV27; cdr3_nt: TGTGCCAGCAGTTTATTTGCGGCACGGGAGCCCCAGCATTTT; cdr3_aa: CASSLFAAREPQHF
cdr3_length: 16; d_call: TRBD1; clone_size: -; j_call: TRBJ1-6; v_call: TRBV4-1; cdr3_nt: TGCGCCAGCAGCCAAGAAATGGGGACAGGGGGTTCACCCCTCCACTTT; cdr3_aa: CASSQEMGTGGSPLHF
cdr3_length: 14; d_call: -; clone_size: -; j_call: TRBJ1-2; v_call: TRBV11-2; cdr3_nt: TGTGCCAGCAGCTTTAGCGGGGGCGTCTATGGCTACACCTTC; cdr3_aa: CASSFSGGVYGYTF
cdr3_length: 14; d_call: TRBD1; clone_size: -; j_call: TRBJ1-2; v_call: TRBV11-3; cdr3_nt: TGTGCCAGCAGCAAACAACCCACAGGGGGAGGCTACACCTTC; cdr3_aa: CASSKQPTGGGYTF
cdr3_length: 15; d_call: -; clone_size: -; j_call: TRBJ2-3; v_call: TRBV19; cdr3_nt: TGTGCCAGTAGTATAGGGGAATCTAGCACAGATACGCAGTATTTT; cdr3_aa: CASSIGESSTDTQYF
cdr3_length: 15; d_call: -; clone_size: -; j_call: TRBJ2-7; v_call: TRBV2; cdr3_nt: TGTGCCAGCAGTGAATCGGATCGGGGGAGAAACGAGCAGTACTTC; cdr3_aa: CASSESDRGRNEQYF
cdr3_length: 16; d_call: TRBD2; clone_size: -; j_call: TRBJ2-1; v_call: TRBV7-7; cdr3_nt: TGTGCTAGCAGCCTCACTAGCGTCTTCCCCTACAATGAGCAGTTCTTC; cdr3_aa: CASSLTSVFPYNEQFF
cdr3_length: 16; d_call: TRBD1; clone_size: -; j_call: TRBJ2-3; v_call: TRBV27; cdr3_nt: TGTGCCAGCAGTTTATCGAAGGGGGCAGTCACAGATACGCAGTATTTT; cdr3_aa: CASSLSKGAVTDTQYF
cdr3_length: 15; d_call: TRBD1; clone_size: few; j_call: TRBJ1-1; v_call: TRBV5-4; cdr3_nt: TGTGCCAGCAGCCCCCAGGAGACAGGGAACACTGAGGCTTTCTTT; cdr3_aa: CASSPQETGNTEAFF
cdr3_length: 14; d_call: -; clone_size: -; j_call: TRBJ2-1; v_call: TRBV10-3; cdr3_nt: TGTGCCATCAGCTCAGGGGAATCCTACAATGAGCAGTTCTTC; cdr3_aa: CAISSGESYNEQFF
cdr3_length: 17; d_call: -; clone_size: -; j_call: TRBJ2-1; v_call: TRBV3-1; cdr3_nt: TGTGCCAGCAGCCAAGATCATCGGGGGAGCTCCTACAATGAGCAGTTCTTC; cdr3_aa: CASSQDHRGSSYNEQFF
cdr3_length: 16; d_call: TRBD2; clone_size: -; j_call: TRBJ2-7; v_call: TRBV28; cdr3_nt: TGTGCCAGCAGTTTATTCCCTAGCGGGGACTCCTACGAGCAGTACTTC; cdr3_aa: CASSLFPSGDSYEQYF
cdr3_length: 14; d_call: -; clone_size: -; j_call: TRBJ1-1; v_call: TRBV5-1; cdr3_nt: TGCGCCAGCAGCCTGGCGGGGCGAATCACTGAAGCTTTCTTT; cdr3_aa: CASSLAGRITEAFF
cdr3_length: 14; d_call: TRBD2; clone_size: once; j_call: TRBJ2-1; v_call: TRBV29-1; cdr3_nt: TGCAGCGTTGCAAGGACTAGCGGTTTAGGTGAGCAGTTCTTC; cdr3_aa: CSVARTSGLGEQFF
cdr3_length: 13; d_call: -; clone_size: -; j_call: TRBJ2-7; v_call: TRBV3-1; cdr3_nt: TGTGCCAGCAGCCAAGATAACCTATACGAGCAGTACTTC; cdr3_aa: CASSQDNLYEQYF
cdr3_length: 15; d_call: -; clone_size: once; j_call: TRBJ1-5; v_call: TRBV6-1; cdr3_nt: TGTGCCAGCAGATTCGGACAGTACCCCAATCAGCCCCAGCATTTT; cdr3_aa: CASRFGQYPNQPQHF
cdr3_length: 14; d_call: TRBD1; clone_size: -; j_call: TRBJ2-1; v_call: TRBV29-1; cdr3_nt: TGCAGCGCCTCCGAGACGACAGGGCCCAATGAGCAGTTCTTC; cdr3_aa: CSASETTGPNEQFF
cdr3_length: 15; d_call: -; clone_size: -; j_call: TRBJ1-1; v_call: TRBV4-1; cdr3_nt: TGCGCCAGCAGCCCCGACTGGGGGACGAACACTGAAGCTTTCTTT; cdr3_aa: CASSPDWGTNTEAFF
cdr3_length: 14; d_call: TRBD1; clone_size: -; j_call: TRBJ1-1; v_call: TRBV5-4; cdr3_nt: TGTGCCAGCAGCTTTGAAACGGGACAGGGAGAGGCTTTCTTT; cdr3_aa: CASSFETGQGEAFF
cdr3_length: 12; d_call: -; clone_size: few; j_call: TRBJ2-5; v_call: TRBV7-9; cdr3_nt: TGTGCCAGCAGCCGAGAGGGGGAGACCCAGTACTTC; cdr3_aa: CASSREGETQYF
cdr3_length: 16; d_call: TRBD1; clone_size: few; j_call: TRBJ2-4; v_call: TRBV6-1; cdr3_nt: TGTGCCAGCAGTGAAGGGGACAGATTGTACAAAAACATTCAGTACTTC; cdr3_aa: CASSEGDRLYKNIQYF
cdr3_length: 12; d_call: -; clone_size: few; j_call: TRBJ1-1; v_call: TRBV7-3; cdr3_nt: TGTGCCAGCTTAAGGGGGAACACTGAAGCTTTCTTT; cdr3_aa: CASLRGNTEAFF
cdr3_length: 14; d_call: -; clone_size: once; j_call: TRBJ2-3; v_call: TRBV20-1; cdr3_nt: TGCAGTGCTAGTGTCTCGGGGGTATCAGATACGCAGTATTTT; cdr3_aa: CSASVSGVSDTQYF
cdr3_length: 14; d_call: -; clone_size: once; j_call: TRBJ2-1; v_call: TRBV19; cdr3_nt: TGTGCCAGTAACTTCGGGACTTATTTCAATGAGCAGTTCTTC; cdr3_aa: CASNFGTYFNEQFF
cdr3_length: 18; d_call: TRBD2; clone_size: -; j_call: TRBJ2-7; v_call: TRBV14; cdr3_nt: TGTGCCAGCAGCCAAGCCCCCATATCTAGCGGTTACTCCTACGAGCAGTACTTC; cdr3_aa: CASSQAPISSGYSYEQYF
cdr3_length: 14; d_call: -; clone_size: -; j_call: TRBJ2-7; v_call: TRBV7-8; cdr3_nt: TGTGCCAGCGTGGAGTGGCCGGGAGTCTACGAGCAGTACTTC; cdr3_aa: CASVEWPGVYEQYF
cdr3_length: 16; d_call: -; clone_size: -; j_call: TRBJ1-1; v_call: TRBV6-1; cdr3_nt: TGTGCCAGCAGGCAGGGGAACGTCTTTTTGGACACTGAAGCTTTCTTT; cdr3_aa: CASRQGNVFLDTEAFF
cdr3_length: 12; d_call: -; clone_size: once; j_call: TRBJ1-4; v_call: TRBV30; cdr3_nt: TGTGCCTGGAGTAAAGGAGATGAAAAACTGTTTTTT; cdr3_aa: CAWSKGDEKLFF